These 10 T cell receptor beta chains came from one sample sequenced in a study of response to subunit inactivated influenza vaccine. From the RT-PCR reads, TCRdb called clonotypes with MiXCR, one entry per CDR3 protein. In the table there are 300,000 to 350,000 distinct CDR3 sequences, around a fifth of which are singletons. The sample here was PBMCs from blood, taken roughly 20 months after vaccination. The receptors derive from a man aged 50-75 years who received an inactivated influenza vaccine.

The chain employs TRBV28 and TRBJ2-5, with unresolved D. The CDR3 extends over 12 amino acids. Germline CDR1 is MDHEN and CDR2 is SYDVKM. Trimming left V 6 bases short and J 7 bases short, with 12 bases between. DNA of the CDR3: TGTGCCAGCAGAGACGGCGGTGTGACCCAGTACTTC. It encodes CASRDGGVTQYF.

V and J are TRBV4-2 and TRBJ2-2; D not resolved. This CDR3 is built from 14 residues. Germline V gives CDR1 LGHNA, CDR2 YNFKEQ. With 0 bases removed from V and 6 bases from J, the gap between germline ends came to 8 bases. CDR3 residues: CASSQDRWAGELFF. DNA for the CDR3: TGTGCCAGCAGCCAAGATCGGTGGGCCGGGGAGCTGTTTTTT.

In the case of this clonotype: It is unclear where the CDR3 begins or ends on the DNA, so no DNA is shown, and the CDR3 is as TCRdb lists it. The gene calls are TRBV7-3 and TRBJ2-5; the table's D call of TRBD1 was not tested on the DNA. In germline, CDR1 is SGHTA, CDR2 FQGTGA. The CDR3 sequence runs 18 residues, both termini included. CDR3: CASSLTSGRGERWETQYF.

This clonotype was seen at least ten times. V is TRBV5-1 and J is TRBJ1-1, with D unresolved. CDR1 and CDR2 from the germline V gene are SGHRS and YFSETQ. The CDR3 is 16 amino acids. V was cut by 2 bases and J by 0 bases, with 14 bases left in between. CDR3 DNA sequence: TGCGCCAGCAGCTTAATGGGGAGGTTGGTGAACACTGAAGCTTTCTTT. The encoded protein is CASSLMGRLVNTEAFF. Full variable domain (missing parts from reference TRBV5-1 and TRBJ1-1): KAGVTQTPRYLIKTRGQQVTLSCSPISGHRSVSWYQQTPGQGLQFLFEYFSETQRNKGNFPGRFSGRQFSNSRSEMNVSTLELGDSALYLCASSLMGRLVNTEAFFGQGTRLTVV.

In this sample, this clonotype turned up a few times. This chain links TRBV7-9 with TRBJ1-1; D is ambiguous. The CDR3 consists of 11 residues. In germline, CDR1 is SEHNR, CDR2 FQNEAQ (reference sequence). The CDR3 DNA sequence: TGTGCACTGAACGGCGGCACTGAAGCTTTCTTT. Translated: CALNGGTEAFF.

The CDR3 DNA is TGCAGTGCTAAAAGTGGGACTTTTGGCTATGAGCAGTTCTTC. It translates to CSAKSGTFGYEQFF. The gene calls are TRBV20-1 and TRBJ2-1, with D perhaps matching TRBD2 (6 bases). The CDR3 length is 14 residues. V dropped 4 bases and J dropped 8 bases, with 18 bases sitting between them. Germline CDR1 is DFQATT and CDR2 is SNEGSKA (reference sequence).

This clonotype was seen more than once but under ten times. V gene TRBV5-1 combines with J gene TRBJ2-3, with no clear D. Germline CDR1 reads SGHRS; CDR2 reads YFSETQ. CDR3 length equals 16 residues. Trimming left V 1 base short and J 2 bases short, with 14 bases between. The CDR3 reads CASSLSLDPYTDTQYF. For the CDR3, the DNA is TGCGCCAGCAGCTTGAGTCTGGATCCTTACACAGATACGCAGTATTTT.

In this sample, this clonotype turned up many times. The rearrangement joins TRBV6-5 to TRBJ1-1, with no clear D. The length of the CDR3 is 14 residues. Germline CDR1 MNHEY, CDR2 SVGAGI. Trimming shortened V by 0 bases and J by 1 base, and 6 bases separated the two germline ends. CDR3 loop: CASSYSSRNTEAFF. CDR3 DNA: TGTGCCAGCAGTTACTCGTCCAGGAACACTGAAGCTTTCTTT.

The rearrangement uses TRBV28 and TRBJ2-2; D remains unclear. Trimming removed 1 base from V and 6 bases from J, with 12 bases in between. CDR1 is MDHEN and CDR2 is SYDVKM in the germline V gene. This CDR3 spans 15 amino acids. The CDR3 spells CASSLFTSVAGELFF. In DNA form, the CDR3 reads TGTGCCAGCAGTTTATTTACATCGGTGGCCGGGGAGCTGTTTTTT.

This clonotype was seen only a few times. The chain links TRBV29-1 to TRBJ1-2; 9 bases map to TRBD1. The CDR3 spans 14 residues. With V trimmed by 1 base and J by 3 bases, 3 bases remained unmatched. Germline CDR1 is SQVTM and CDR2 is ANQGSEA. The DNA of the CDR3 is TGCAGCGTTGAAGGGGACAGGGAGGACTATGGCTACACCTTC. Its protein product is CSVEGDREDYGYTF.